This T cell receptor (beta chain) was profiled in a study of identical twins. Points from the study as a whole: There were fewer insertions in abundant cord blood beta clonotypes, but memory repertoires showed no such pattern. Weaker excess sharing between twins was seen in beta out-of-frame sequences.

Donors uniformly comprised healthy Caucasians. Note on this clonotype: Its antigen is undetermined.

cDNA molecules carried unique molecular identifiers, and template switching added a universal primer site. One entry per CDR3 protein, called by TCRdb with MiXCR from the 5' RACE reads. Of approximately 1.8 million distinct CDR3 sequences detected, about 32% appear once; the ten largest clones hold about 0.25%. Per germline, CDR1 DFQATT and CDR2 SNEGSKA (reference sequence). The CDR3 is made up of 15 amino acids. The V end was cut by 1 base, the J end by 3 bases, with 15 bases between. The chain carries TRBV20-1 and TRBJ1-1; D is undetermined. The sequence was obtained from a newborn girl in good health. The sample taken for sequencing was cord blood. The CDR3 bases are TGCAGTGCTAGAGTAGACAACTGGACGTACACTGAAGCTTTCTTT. Translated: CSARVDNWTYTEAFF.